The TCR beta chain under discussion was sequenced for a study of blood T cells in healthy people across ages. Germline loops: CDR1 SGDLS, CDR2 YYNGEE. Unmatched junction bases numbered 8, after V lost 4 bases and J lost 0 bases. This CDR3 spans 16 amino acids. Using a J-beta primer mix together with a sample-barcoded 5' primer, a second PCR was run for about 7 to 12 cycles. TCRdb itself ran the 5' RACE reads through MiXCR, one entry per CDR3 protein. The data show over 700,000 distinct CDR3 sequences, approximately 25% seen once. The data were also submitted as part of a second study, on T cells of mothers and their children.

Material: blood. The J gene is TRBJ2-7, the V gene TRBV9; 9 nucleotides line up with TRBD1. This receptor was obtained from a boy under 18 in good health. The chain's CDR3 is CASSSTGGIASYEQYF. For the CDR3, the DNA is TGTGCCAGCAGCTCTACAGGGGGCATCGCCTCCTACGAGCAGTACTTC.